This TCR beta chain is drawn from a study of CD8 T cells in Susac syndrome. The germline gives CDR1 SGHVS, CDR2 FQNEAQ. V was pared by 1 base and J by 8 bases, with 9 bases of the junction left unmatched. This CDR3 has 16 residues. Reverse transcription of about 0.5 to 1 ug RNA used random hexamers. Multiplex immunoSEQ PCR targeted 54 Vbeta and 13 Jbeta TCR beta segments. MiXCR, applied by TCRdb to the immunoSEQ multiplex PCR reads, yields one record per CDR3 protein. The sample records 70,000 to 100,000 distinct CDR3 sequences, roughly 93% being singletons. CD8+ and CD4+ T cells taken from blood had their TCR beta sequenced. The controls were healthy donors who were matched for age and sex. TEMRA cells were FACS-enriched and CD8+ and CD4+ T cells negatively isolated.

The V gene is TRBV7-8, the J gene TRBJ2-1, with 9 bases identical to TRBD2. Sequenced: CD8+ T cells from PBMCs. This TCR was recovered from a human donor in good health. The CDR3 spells CASSLGVGLASDEQFF. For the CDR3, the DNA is TGTGCCAGCAGCTTAGGAGTGGGACTAGCTTCCGATGAGCAGTTCTTC.